Listed below are T cell receptor beta chains from one sample, sequenced in a study of cytomegalovirus exposure and HLA in healthy donors. Generated by immunoSEQ multiplex PCR, the TCRdb table keeps only in-frame clones and is missing some. The repertoire holds about 170,000 clones, with 89% as singletons. Sequenced: PBMCs. The receptors shown here come from a young man in good health and CMV-seropositive. CDR3s include the opening cysteine and the closing phenylalanine or tryptophan. D genes are given only for firm matches. Clone sizes are given selectively: once, few, many, or a class where the clone is expanded.

CDR3 protein	CDR3 DNA	V gene	D gene	clone size	CDR3 length	J gene
CASSPHWIGSPNTGELFF	TGTGCCAGCAGCCCCCATTGGATAGGGAGCCCGAACACCGGGGAGCTGTTTTTT	TRBV4-2	.	.	18	TRBJ2-2
CASSQDLRTFEKLFF	TGCGCCAGCAGCCAAGATTTAAGAACATTTGAAAAACTGTTTTTT	TRBV4-1	.	.	15	TRBJ1-4
CASTIAGGQQTQYF	TGTGCCAGCACCATAGCGGGAGGGCAACAGACCCAGTACTTC	TRBV5-4	TRBD2	.	14	TRBJ2-5
CASSASRGLNTEAFF	TGTGCCAGCAGCGCAAGCAGGGGGCTGAACACTGAAGCTTTCTTT	TRBV7-9	TRBD1	.	15	TRBJ1-1
CASSLDATSGSSYEQYF	TGTGCCAGCAGTCTTGATGCGACTAGCGGGAGCTCCTACGAGCAGTACTTC	TRBV28	TRBD2	.	17	TRBJ2-7
CAWSGGTGNSGNTIYF	TGTGCCTGGAGTGGAGGGACAGGGAACTCTGGAAACACCATATATTTT	TRBV30	TRBD1	.	16	TRBJ1-3
CASSLYPSGSYEQYF	TGTGCCAGCAGTTTATATCCTAGCGGGAGCTACGAGCAGTACTTC	TRBV27	TRBD2	once	15	TRBJ2-7
CASSLGARGSSYEQYF	TGTGCCAGCAGCTTAGGAGCCAGGGGGAGCTCCTACGAGCAGTACTTC	TRBV7-8	TRBD1	once	16	TRBJ2-7
CASSLGQEKQETQYF	TGTGCCAGCAGCTTGGGACAGGAGAAACAAGAGACCCAGTACTTC	TRBV5-4	.	.	15	TRBJ2-5
CASSKAGAGSGNQPQHF	TGTGCCAGTAGTAAGGCAGGGGCCGGATCGGGCAATCAGCCCCAGCATTTT	TRBV19	.	.	17	TRBJ1-5
CASSLTEANEKLFF	TGTGCCAGCAGTTTGACAGAAGCTAATGAAAAACTGTTTTTT	TRBV28	.	.	14	TRBJ1-4
CASSLVGRGQETQYF	TGTGCCAGCAGCTTAGTAGGTCGGGGACAGGAGACCCAGTACTTC	TRBV11-2	TRBD1	.	15	TRBJ2-5
CASRGDSYEQYF	TGTGCCAGTAGGGGGGACAGCTACGAGCAGTACTTC	TRBV19	TRBD1	few	12	TRBJ2-7
CASSEFGEVNTEAFF	TGTGCCAGCAGTGAATTTGGGGAGGTGAACACTGAAGCTTTCTTT	TRBV6-1	.	.	15	TRBJ1-1
CASVYRDSYTDTQYF	TGTGCCAGCGTCTATCGGGACAGTTACACAGATACGCAGTATTTT	TRBV6-1	TRBD1	.	15	TRBJ2-3
CASGTILAGGTDTQYF	TGTGCCAGCGGAACAATACTAGCGGGAGGGACAGATACGCAGTATTTT	TRBV27	TRBD2	.	16	TRBJ2-3
CASKTTSGRSNEQYF	TGTGCCAGCAAAACCACTAGCGGGAGAAGTAACGAGCAGTACTTC	TRBV6-5	TRBD2	once	15	TRBJ2-7
CASSGTTGGNQPQHF	TGTGCCAGCAGCGGGACGACAGGGGGAAATCAGCCCCAGCATTTT	TRBV28	TRBD1	.	15	TRBJ1-5
CASSPTSGRSNEQFF	TGTGCCAGCAGCCCGACTAGCGGGAGATCCAATGAGCAGTTCTTC	TRBV2	TRBD2	.	15	TRBJ2-1
CASSYGPTEFGNTIYF	TGTGCCAGCAGTTACGGTCCGACAGAGTTTGGAAACACCATATATTTT	TRBV6-5	.	.	16	TRBJ1-3
CSVDRLAGDEQFF	TGCAGCGTTGACCGGCTAGCGGGAGATGAGCAGTTCTTC	TRBV29-1	TRBD2	.	13	TRBJ2-1
CASSVSGMVEPQHF	TGTGCCAGCAGCGTGTCAGGGATGGTTGAGCCCCAGCATTTT	TRBV9	.	.	14	TRBJ1-5
CASILDWSSGANVLTF	TGTGCCAGCATACTAGACTGGAGCTCTGGGGCCAACGTCCTGACTTTC	TRBV6-4	.	.	16	TRBJ2-6
CASSPPFGRNYGYTF	TGTGCCAGCTCACCACCGTTCGGGAGAAACTATGGCTACACCTTC	TRBV18	.	few	15	TRBJ1-2
CASSGPSYEQYF	TGTGCCAGCTCTGGCCCTTCCTACGAGCAGTACTTC	TRBV6-1	.	.	12	TRBJ2-7
CASSFQGVSGNTIYF	TGTGCCAGCAGCTTTCAGGGGGTATCTGGAAACACCATATATTTT	TRBV11-2	TRBD1	.	15	TRBJ1-3
CASSLGGTQETQYF	TGCGCCAGCAGCTTAGGGGGTACTCAAGAGACCCAGTACTTC	TRBV5-1	.	.	14	TRBJ2-5
CASSSGQRNTEAFF	TGCGCCAGCAGCTCCGGACAGAGGAACACTGAAGCTTTCTTT	TRBV5-1	.	.	14	TRBJ1-1
CATSRQTGTVSQPQHF	TGTGCCACCAGCAGACAAACCGGGACAGTGAGTCAGCCCCAGCATTTT	TRBV15	TRBD1	.	16	TRBJ1-5
CASTTGERPQHF	TGTGCCAGCACGACGGGGGAAAGGCCCCAGCATTTT	TRBV6-1	.	.	12	TRBJ1-5
CAISEYREGGNEQYF	TGTGCCATCAGTGAGTACCGGGAGGGCGGCAACGAGCAGTACTTC	TRBV10-3	TRBD2	few	15	TRBJ2-7
CASSQDFTAGNTIYF	TGTGCCAGCAGCCAAGATTTCACAGCTGGAAACACCATATATTTT	TRBV4-2	.	.	15	TRBJ1-3
CASRLGTINYGYTF	TGTGCCAGCAGACTCGGGACAATTAACTATGGCTACACCTTC	TRBV6-1	.	.	14	TRBJ1-2
CASSSPSEHSETQYF	TGTGCCAGCAGCTCCCCCTCGGAGCACTCGGAGACCCAGTACTTC	TRBV11-2	.	.	15	TRBJ2-5
CASSQGASGSLGEQYF	TGCGCCAGCAGCCAAGGGGCTAGCGGGAGTCTGGGAGAGCAGTACTTC	TRBV4-1	TRBD2	.	16	TRBJ2-7
CASSWPGQGTDTQYF	TGTGCCAGCAGCTGGCCGGGACAGGGCACAGATACGCAGTATTTT	TRBV7-9	TRBD1	.	15	TRBJ2-3
CASSLDRGNTIYF	TGTGCCAGCAGTTTAGACAGGGGAAACACCATATATTTT	TRBV7-3	.	.	13	TRBJ1-3
CASSSWTDSSYEQYF	TGTGCCAGCAGCTCTTGGACAGATAGCTCCTACGAGCAGTACTTC	TRBV7-9	.	few	15	TRBJ2-7
CASSLSIQVYNEQFF	TGTGCCAGCAGTTTATCGATACAGGTTTACAATGAGCAGTTCTTC	TRBV27	.	.	15	TRBJ2-1
CASSSGQTVNF	TGTGCCAGCAGCTCTGGACAGACGGTAAACTTC	TRBV6-1	.	.	11	TRBJ2-7
CASNVAGSSLGELFF	TGTGCCAGCAACGTGGCAGGGTCAAGTCTGGGGGAGCTGTTTTTT	TRBV2	.	.	15	TRBJ2-2
CAIVQDTPYEQYF	TGTGCCATCGTTCAGGACACCCCCTACGAGCAGTACTTC	TRBV21-1	.	.	13	TRBJ2-7
CASSQGDPGALGETQYF	TGCGCCAGCAGCCAGGGTGATCCCGGCGCGCTAGGAGAGACCCAGTACTTC	TRBV4-1	.	.	17	TRBJ2-5
CATSRGRGPNEKLFF	TGTGCCACCAGCAGAGGGAGGGGTCCCAATGAAAAACTGTTTTTT	TRBV15	.	once	15	TRBJ1-4
CASSSRGNTGVEQYF	TGTGCCAGCAGTTCTAGGGGAAACACAGGGGTCGAGCAGTACTTC	TRBV27	TRBD1	.	15	TRBJ2-7
CASSPKQENYGYTF	TGTGCCAGCTCACCCAAACAGGAGAACTATGGCTACACCTTC	TRBV18	.	few	14	TRBJ1-2
CASSLEDGIQGNQPQHF	TGTGCCAGCAGCTTAGAGGATGGTATACAGGGGAATCAGCCCCAGCATTTT	TRBV11-2	TRBD1	.	17	TRBJ1-5
CASSLRLQVGPGELFF	TGTGCCAGCAGCTTACGATTACAGGTTGGGCCCGGGGAGCTGTTTTTT	TRBV7-3	.	.	16	TRBJ2-2
CASTTGRETGELFF	TGTGCCAGCACCACAGGTCGAGAGACCGGGGAGCTGTTTTTT	TRBV6-1	.	.	14	TRBJ2-2
CASSPTGRGTNEQYF	TGTGCCAGCTCACCGACTGGGCGCGGGACCAACGAGCAGTACTTC	TRBV18	.	.	15	TRBJ2-7
CASRKGLSNQPQHF	TGTGCCAGTAGGAAGGGACTTAGCAATCAGCCCCAGCATTTT	TRBV19	.	.	14	TRBJ1-5
CASSQFGSGVWTYEQYF	TGTGCCAGCAGCCAATTCGGAAGCGGTGTATGGACCTACGAGCAGTACTTC	TRBV14	.	.	17	TRBJ2-7
CATSPASGVWYNEQFF	TGTGCCACCAGCCCGGCCTCAGGGGTTTGGTACAATGAGCAGTTCTTC	TRBV15	.	.	16	TRBJ2-1
CASSAQLGTREAQYF	TGTGCCAGCAGTGCCCAACTAGGGACCAGGGAGGCCCAGTACTTC	TRBV6-1	.	.	15	TRBJ2-5
CASRGLADNEQFF	TGTGCCAGCAGGGGACTAGCGGACAATGAGCAGTTCTTC	TRBV2	TRBD2	once	13	TRBJ2-1
CASSIAGAYEQYF	TGTGCCAGTAGTATTGCAGGGGCCTACGAGCAGTACTTC	TRBV19	.	few	13	TRBJ2-7
CASSGQQGAGVDTQYF	TGTGCCAGCAGCGGACAACAGGGGGCCGGGGTAGATACGCAGTATTTT	TRBV9	TRBD1	once	16	TRBJ2-3